The present entry profiles one T cell receptor (beta chain) with its context. What it binds is unknown. Trimming cost V 0 bases and J 9 bases, with 15 bases left between them. Germline values: CDR1 SEHNR, CDR2 FQNEAQ (reference sequence). This CDR3 has 15 amino acids. A J-beta primer mix and a sample-barcoded 5' primer were used in a second PCR of roughly 6 to 11 cycles. TCRdb re-called the 5' RACE reads with MiXCR, one entry per CDR3 protein. Of about 720,000 distinct CDR3 sequences in the sample, 25% were seen once. This entry belongs to a study of blood T cells in healthy people across ages. Study-level results: Comparison with aged donors showed that long-lived donors had more naive CD4+ cells and higher diversity.

Another study also made use of these data, one on T cells of mothers and their children.

The chain has TRBV7-9 and TRBJ1-5; no clear D. The source is a boy younger than 18 in good health. The sequencing sample was made of blood. The CDR3 region is CASSLASGLGGPQHF. The CDR3 region has the DNA TGTGCCAGCAGCTTAGCGTCGGGCTTGGGCGGGCCCCAGCATTTT. The full variable domain, its missing parts supplied by reference TRBV7-9 and TRBJ1-5, is DTGVSQNPRHKITKRGQNVTFRCDPISEHNRLYWYRQTLGQGPEFLTYFQNEAQLEKSRLLSDRFSAERPKGSFSTLEIQRTEQGDSAMYLCASSLASGLGGPQHFGDGTRLSIL.